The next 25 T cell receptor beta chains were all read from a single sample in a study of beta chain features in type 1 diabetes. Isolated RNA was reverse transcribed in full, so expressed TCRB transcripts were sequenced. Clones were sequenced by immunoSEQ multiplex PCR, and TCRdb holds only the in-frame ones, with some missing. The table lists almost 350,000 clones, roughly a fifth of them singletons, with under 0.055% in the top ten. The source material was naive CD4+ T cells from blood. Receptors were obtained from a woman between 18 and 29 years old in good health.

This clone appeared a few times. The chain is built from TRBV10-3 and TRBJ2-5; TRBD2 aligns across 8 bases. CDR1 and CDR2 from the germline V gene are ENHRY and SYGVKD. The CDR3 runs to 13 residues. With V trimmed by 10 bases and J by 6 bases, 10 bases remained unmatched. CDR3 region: CASPPAGAQTQYF. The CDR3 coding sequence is TGTGCCAGCCCCCCAGCGGGAGCCCAGACCCAGTACTTC.

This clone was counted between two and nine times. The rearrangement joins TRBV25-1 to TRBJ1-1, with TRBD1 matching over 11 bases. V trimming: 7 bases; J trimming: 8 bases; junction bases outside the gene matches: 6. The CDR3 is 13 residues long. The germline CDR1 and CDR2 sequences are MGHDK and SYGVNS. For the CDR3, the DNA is TGTGCCAGCATAGGACAGGGGGCTGGCGAAGCTTTCTTT. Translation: CASIGQGAGEAFF.

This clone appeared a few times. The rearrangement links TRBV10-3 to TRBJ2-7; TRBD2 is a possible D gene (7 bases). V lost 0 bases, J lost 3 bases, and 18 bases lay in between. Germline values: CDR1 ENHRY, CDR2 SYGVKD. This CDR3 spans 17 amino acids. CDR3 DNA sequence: TGTGCCATCAGTGAGTCAGGGAGGGGGACCTTCATCTACGAGCAGTACTTC. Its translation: CAISESGRGTFIYEQYF.

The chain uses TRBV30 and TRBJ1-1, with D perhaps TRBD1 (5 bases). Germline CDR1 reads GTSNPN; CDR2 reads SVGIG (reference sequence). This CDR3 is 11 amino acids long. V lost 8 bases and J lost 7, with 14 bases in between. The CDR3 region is CARGGGGEAFF. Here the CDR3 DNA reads TGTGCCCGGGGGGGAGGAGGTGAAGCTTTCTTT.

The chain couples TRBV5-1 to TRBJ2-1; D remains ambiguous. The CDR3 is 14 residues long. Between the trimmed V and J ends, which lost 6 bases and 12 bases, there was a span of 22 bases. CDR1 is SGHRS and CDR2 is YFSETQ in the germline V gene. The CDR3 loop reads CASNPSPSLEAQFF. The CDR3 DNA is TGCGCCAGCAACCCTTCGCCCTCCCTCGAGGCGCAGTTCTTC.

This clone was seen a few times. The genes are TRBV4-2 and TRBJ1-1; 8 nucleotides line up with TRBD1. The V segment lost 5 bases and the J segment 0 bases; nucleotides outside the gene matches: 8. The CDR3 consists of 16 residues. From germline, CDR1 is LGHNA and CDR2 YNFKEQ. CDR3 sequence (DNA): TGTGCCAGCAGCAAGAAATTGGACAGGGTGAACACTGAAGCTTTCTTT. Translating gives CASSKKLDRVNTEAFF.

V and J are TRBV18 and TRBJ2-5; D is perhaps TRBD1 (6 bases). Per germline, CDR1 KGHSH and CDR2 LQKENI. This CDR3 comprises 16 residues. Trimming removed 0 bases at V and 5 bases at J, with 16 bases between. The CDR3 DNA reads TGTGCCAGCTCACCACCGCGCAGGGGAGTTGGGGAGACCCAGTACTTC. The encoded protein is CASSPPRRGVGETQYF.

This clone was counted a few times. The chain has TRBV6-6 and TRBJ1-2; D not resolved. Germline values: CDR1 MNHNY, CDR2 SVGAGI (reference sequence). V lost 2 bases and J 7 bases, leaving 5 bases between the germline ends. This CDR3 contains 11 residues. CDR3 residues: CASSYGSGYTF. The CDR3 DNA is TGTGCCAGCAGTTACGGTAGTGGCTACACCTTC.

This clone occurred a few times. DNA for the CDR3: TGTGCCAGCAGTGACAGGGTTGGGTATGGCTACACCTTC. Encoded protein: CASSDRVGYGYTF. V gene TRBV2 combines with J gene TRBJ1-2; D possibly corresponds to TRBD1 (5 bases). The CDR3 sequence is 13 residues long. Trimming cost V 3 bases and J 5 bases, with 10 bases left between them. Germline V gene data show CDR1 as SNHLY and CDR2 as FYNNEI.

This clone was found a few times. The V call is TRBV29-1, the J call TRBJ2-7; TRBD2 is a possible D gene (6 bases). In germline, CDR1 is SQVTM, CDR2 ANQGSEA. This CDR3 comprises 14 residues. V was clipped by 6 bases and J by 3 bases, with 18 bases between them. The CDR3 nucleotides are TGCAGCGTGACGGGGGACCCTCGTCACTACGAGCAGTACTTC. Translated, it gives CSVTGDPRHYEQYF.

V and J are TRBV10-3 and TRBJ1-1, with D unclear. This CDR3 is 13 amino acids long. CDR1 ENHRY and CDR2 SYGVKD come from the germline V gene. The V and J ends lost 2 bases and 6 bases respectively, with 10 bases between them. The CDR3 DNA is TGTGCCATCAGTGAGCCCCTACGCGCTGAAGCTTTCTTT. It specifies CAISEPLRAEAFF.

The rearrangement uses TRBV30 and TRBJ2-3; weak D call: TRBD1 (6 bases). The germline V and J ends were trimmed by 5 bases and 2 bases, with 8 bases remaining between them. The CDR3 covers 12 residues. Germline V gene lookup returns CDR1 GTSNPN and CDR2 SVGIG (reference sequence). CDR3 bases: TGTGCCTGGGCAGGGGTCACAGATACGCAGTATTTT. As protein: CAWAGVTDTQYF.

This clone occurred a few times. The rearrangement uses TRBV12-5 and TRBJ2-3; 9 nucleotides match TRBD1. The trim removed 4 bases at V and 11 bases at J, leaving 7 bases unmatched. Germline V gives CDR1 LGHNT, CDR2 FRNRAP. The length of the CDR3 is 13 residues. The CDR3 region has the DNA TGTGCTAGTGGTTCGACCCTGGGACAGGGGCAGTATTTT. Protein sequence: CASGSTLGQGQYF.

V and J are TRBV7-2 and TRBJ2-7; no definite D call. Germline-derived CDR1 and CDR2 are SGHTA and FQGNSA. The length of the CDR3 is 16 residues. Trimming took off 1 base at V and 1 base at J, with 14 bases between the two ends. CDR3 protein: CASSLGSEALSYEQYF. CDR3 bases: TGTGCCAGCAGCTTAGGGTCAGAAGCGCTATCCTACGAGCAGTACTTC.

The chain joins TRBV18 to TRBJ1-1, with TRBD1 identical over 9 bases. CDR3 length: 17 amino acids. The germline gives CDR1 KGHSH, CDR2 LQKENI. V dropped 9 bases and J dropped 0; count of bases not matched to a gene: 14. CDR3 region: CASYPSGTGPMNTEAFF. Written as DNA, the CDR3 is TGTGCCAGTTACCCTTCCGGGACAGGGCCGATGAACACTGAAGCTTTCTTT.

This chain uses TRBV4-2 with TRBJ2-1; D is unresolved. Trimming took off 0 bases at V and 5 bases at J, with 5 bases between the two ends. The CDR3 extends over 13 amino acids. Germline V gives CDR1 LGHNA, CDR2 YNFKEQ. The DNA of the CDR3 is TGTGCCAGCAGCCAAGATCGTGACAATGAGCAGTTCTTC. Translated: CASSQDRDNEQFF.

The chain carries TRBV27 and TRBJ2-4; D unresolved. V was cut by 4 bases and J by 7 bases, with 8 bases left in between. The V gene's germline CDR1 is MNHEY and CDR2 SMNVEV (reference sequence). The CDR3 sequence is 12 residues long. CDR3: CASSSTLNIQYF. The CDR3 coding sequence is TGTGCCAGCAGTTCAACATTGAACATTCAGTACTTC.

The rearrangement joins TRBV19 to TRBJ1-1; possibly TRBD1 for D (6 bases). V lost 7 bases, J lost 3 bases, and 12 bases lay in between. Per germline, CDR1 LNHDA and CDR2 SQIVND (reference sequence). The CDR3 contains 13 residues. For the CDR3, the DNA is TGTGCCAGTACCACAGACAGGTACACTGAAGCTTTCTTT. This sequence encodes CASTTDRYTEAFF.

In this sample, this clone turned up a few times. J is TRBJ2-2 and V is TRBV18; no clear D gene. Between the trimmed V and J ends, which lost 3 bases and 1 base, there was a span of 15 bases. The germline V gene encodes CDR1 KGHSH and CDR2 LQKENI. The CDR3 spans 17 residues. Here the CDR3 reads CASSPSEALLNTGELFF. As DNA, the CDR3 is TGTGCCAGCTCACCTTCCGAGGCCTTATTGAACACCGGGGAGCTGTTTTTT.

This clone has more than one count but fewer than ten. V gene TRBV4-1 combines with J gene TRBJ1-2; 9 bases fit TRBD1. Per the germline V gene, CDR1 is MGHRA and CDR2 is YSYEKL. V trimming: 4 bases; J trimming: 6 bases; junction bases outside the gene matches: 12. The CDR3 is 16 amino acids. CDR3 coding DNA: TGCGCCAGCAGCCGTCCCCGGGACAGGGCTGGTAATGGCTACACCTTC. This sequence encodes CASSRPRDRAGNGYTF.

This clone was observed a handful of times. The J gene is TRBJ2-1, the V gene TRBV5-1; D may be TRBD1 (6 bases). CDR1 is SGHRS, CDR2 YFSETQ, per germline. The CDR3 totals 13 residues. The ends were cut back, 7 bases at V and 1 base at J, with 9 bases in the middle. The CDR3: CASVDSSYNEQFF. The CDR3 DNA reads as TGCGCCAGCGTGGACAGTTCCTACAATGAGCAGTTCTTC.

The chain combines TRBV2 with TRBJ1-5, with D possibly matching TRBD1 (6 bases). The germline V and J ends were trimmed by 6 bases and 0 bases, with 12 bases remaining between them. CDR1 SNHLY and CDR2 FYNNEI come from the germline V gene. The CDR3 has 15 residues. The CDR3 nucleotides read TGTGCCAGCAGACGCGACAGGCTTAGCAATCAGCCCCAGCATTTT. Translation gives CASRRDRLSNQPQHF.

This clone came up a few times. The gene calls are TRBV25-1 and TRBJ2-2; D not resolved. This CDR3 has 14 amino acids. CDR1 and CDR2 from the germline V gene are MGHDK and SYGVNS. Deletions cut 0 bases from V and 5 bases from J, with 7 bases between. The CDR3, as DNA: TGTGCCAGCAGTGAATATGGGCAGACCGGGGAGCTGTTTTTT. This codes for CASSEYGQTGELFF.

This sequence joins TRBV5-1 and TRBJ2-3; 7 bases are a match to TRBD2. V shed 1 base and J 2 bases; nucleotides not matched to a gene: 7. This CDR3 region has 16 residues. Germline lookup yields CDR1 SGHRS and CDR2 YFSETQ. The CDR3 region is CASSLSASGFTDTQYF. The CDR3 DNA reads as TGCGCCAGCAGCTTGTCGGCTAGCGGATTCACAGATACGCAGTATTTT.

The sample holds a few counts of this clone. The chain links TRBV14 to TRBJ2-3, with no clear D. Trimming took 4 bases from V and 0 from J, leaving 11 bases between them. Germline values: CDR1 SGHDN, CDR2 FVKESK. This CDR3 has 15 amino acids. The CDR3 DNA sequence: TGTGCCAGCAGCCCAACTAAGACTAGCACAGATACGCAGTATTTT. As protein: CASSPTKTSTDTQYF.